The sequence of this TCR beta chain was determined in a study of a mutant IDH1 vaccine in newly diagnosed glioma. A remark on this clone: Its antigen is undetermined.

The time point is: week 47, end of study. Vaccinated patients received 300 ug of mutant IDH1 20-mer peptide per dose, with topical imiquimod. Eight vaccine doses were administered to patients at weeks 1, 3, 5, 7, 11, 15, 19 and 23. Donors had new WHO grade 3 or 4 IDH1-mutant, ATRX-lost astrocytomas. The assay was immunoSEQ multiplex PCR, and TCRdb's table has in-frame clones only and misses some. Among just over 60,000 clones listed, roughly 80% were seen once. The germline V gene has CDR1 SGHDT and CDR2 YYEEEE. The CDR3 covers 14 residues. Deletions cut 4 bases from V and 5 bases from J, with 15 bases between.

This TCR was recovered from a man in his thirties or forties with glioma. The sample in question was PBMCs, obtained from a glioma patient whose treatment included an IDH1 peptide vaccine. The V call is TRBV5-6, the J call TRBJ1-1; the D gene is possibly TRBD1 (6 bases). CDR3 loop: CASSDYRADTEAFF. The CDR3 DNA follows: TGTGCCAGCAGCGACTACAGGGCAGATACTGAAGCTTTCTTT. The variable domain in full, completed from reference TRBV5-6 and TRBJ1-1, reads DAGVTQSPTHLIKTRGQQVTLRCSPKSGHDTVSWYQQALGQGPQFIFQYYEEEERQRGNFPDRFSGHQFPNYSSELNVNALLLGDSALYLCASSDYRADTEAFFGQGTRLTVV.